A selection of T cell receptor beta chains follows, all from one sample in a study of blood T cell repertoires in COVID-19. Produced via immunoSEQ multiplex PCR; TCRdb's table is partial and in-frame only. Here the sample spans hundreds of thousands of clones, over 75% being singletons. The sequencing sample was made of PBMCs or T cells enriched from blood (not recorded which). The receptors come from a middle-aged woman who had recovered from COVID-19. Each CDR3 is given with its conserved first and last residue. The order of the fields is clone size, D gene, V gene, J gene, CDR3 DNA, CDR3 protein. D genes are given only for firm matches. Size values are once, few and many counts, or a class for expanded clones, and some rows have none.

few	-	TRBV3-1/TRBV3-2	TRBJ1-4	TGTGCCAGCAGCCAAGGAGTTAAACTGTTTTTT	CASSQGVKLFF
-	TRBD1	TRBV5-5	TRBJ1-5	TGTGCCAGCAGTAAAGGACAGGGGGAACGCAATCAGCCCCAGCATTTT	CASSKGQGERNQPQHF
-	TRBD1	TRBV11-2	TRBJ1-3	TGTGCCAGCAGCTCCCCGGGACAGGGGACCTCCTACCCCATATATTTT	CASSSPGQGTSYPIYF
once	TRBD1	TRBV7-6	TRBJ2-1	TGTGCCAGCAGCTTAACAGGGGTGAACAATGAGCAGTTCTTC	CASSLTGVNNEQFF
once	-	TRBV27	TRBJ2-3	TGTGCCAGCATAGGGAGCGGGCTGGCGCAGTATTTT	CASIGSGLAQYF
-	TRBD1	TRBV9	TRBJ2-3	TGTGCCAGCAGCGTAGGGGACAGGTCCACAGATACGCAGTATTTT	CASSVGDRSTDTQYF
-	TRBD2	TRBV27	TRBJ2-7	TGTGCCAGCAGTGCCTACACTAGCGGGAGACCTGGCGAGCAGTACTTC	CASSAYTSGRPGEQYF
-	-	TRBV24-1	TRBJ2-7	TGTGCCACCAGTGATTTTACAGGGACCGGGTCACAGTACTTC	CATSDFTGTGSQYF
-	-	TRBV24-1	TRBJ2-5	TGTGCCACCAGTGATTTCCCCCCCACAGGGCTCCAAGAGACCCAGTACTTC	CATSDFPPTGLQETQYF
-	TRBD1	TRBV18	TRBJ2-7	TGTGCCAGCTCAGCGGGACAGGGGGCCTACGAGCAGTACTTC	CASSAGQGAYEQYF
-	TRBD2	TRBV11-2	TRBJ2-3	TGTGCCAGCAGCTTAGAAACTAGCGGGATTGGAGATACGCAGTATTTT	CASSLETSGIGDTQYF
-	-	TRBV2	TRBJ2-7	TGTGCCAGACAGGGAGAATCCTACGAGCAGTACTTC	CARQGESYEQYF
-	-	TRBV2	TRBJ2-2	TGTGCCAGCAGTATCGGTCAGGTGAACACCGGGGAGCTGTTTTTT	CASSIGQVNTGELFF
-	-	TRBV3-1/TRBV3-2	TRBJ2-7	TGTGCCAGCAGCCAGTGGGGGGAGAGTTCTTTCGAGCAGTACTTC	CASSQWGESSFEQYF
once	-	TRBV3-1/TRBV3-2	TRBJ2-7	TGTGCCAGCAGCAACAGGGAAATAACCTACGAGCAGTACTTC	CASSNREITYEQYF
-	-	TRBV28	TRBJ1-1	TGTGCCAGCAGTTTAGTGACAGACAACACTGAAGCTTTCTTT	CASSLVTDNTEAFF
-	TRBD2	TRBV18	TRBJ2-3	TGTGCCAGCTCACCGAGGAGCGGGGGGGAAGATACGCAGTATTTT	CASSPRSGGEDTQYF
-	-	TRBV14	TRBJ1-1	TGTGCCAGCAGCCTGGAGGCGAACACTGAAGCTTTCTTT	CASSLEANTEAFF
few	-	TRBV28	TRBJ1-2	TGTGCCAGCAGGCGTTTTGGGAGTGGCTACACCTTC	CASRRFGSGYTF
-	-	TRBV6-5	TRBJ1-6	TGTGCCAGCAGTTATGAGATCAAAACACCCCTCCACTTT	CASSYEIKTPLHF
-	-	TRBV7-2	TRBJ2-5	TGTGCCAGCAGCTTAGGGGTAGCAGGGGCGGAGACCCAGTACTTC	CASSLGVAGAETQYF
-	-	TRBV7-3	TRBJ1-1	TGTGCCAGCAGCTCCCAGGTTGACACTGAAGCTTTCTTT	CASSSQVDTEAFF
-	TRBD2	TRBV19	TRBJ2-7	TGTGCCAGTAGGCATAAGACTAGCGGGGAGTACGAGCAGTACTTC	CASRHKTSGEYEQYF
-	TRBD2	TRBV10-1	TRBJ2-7	TGCGCCAGCAGTGAGTCGAGGCTAGCGGGGCCCAAGGGAGAGCAGTACTTC	CASSESRLAGPKGEQYF
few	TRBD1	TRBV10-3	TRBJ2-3	TGTGCCATCAGCCTGGACAGGGGCACAGATACGCAGTATTTT	CAISLDRGTDTQYF
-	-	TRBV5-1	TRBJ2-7	TGCGCCAGCAGCTTGGCAGGGCAGGATCCCTACGAGCAGTACTTC	CASSLAGQDPYEQYF
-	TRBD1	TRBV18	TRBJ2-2	TGTGCCAGCTCAGCCAGGGGGCAAGCCGGGGAGCTGTTTTTT	CASSARGQAGELFF
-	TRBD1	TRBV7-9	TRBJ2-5	TGTGCCAGCAGCTTCCGGGTCAGGGGGCTTGACCAAGAGACCCAGTACTTC	CASSFRVRGLDQETQYF
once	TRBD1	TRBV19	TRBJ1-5	TGTGCCAGTACTGATCGGGGGACAGTCAATCAGCCCCAGCATTTT	CASTDRGTVNQPQHF
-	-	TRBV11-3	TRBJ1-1	TGTGCCAGCAGCTTAGAGTCAAGAACAGGTCTCTTGGGGACTGAAGCTTTCTTT	CASSLESRTGLLGTEAFF
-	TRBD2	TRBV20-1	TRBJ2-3	TGCAGTGCTCTAGCGGGAGAGGCGCAGTATTTT	CSALAGEAQYF
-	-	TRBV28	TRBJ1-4	TGTGCCAGCAGTTTAGGCGACCGACTAACTAATGAAAAACTGTTTTTT	CASSLGDRLTNEKLFF
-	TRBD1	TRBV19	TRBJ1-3	TGTGCCAGTAGTCGGGACAGGGAAAGAAACACCATATATTTT	CASSRDRERNTIYF
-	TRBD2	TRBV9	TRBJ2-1	TGTGCCAGCAGCGTAGAGACTAGCGGGGGGGAGCAGTTCTTC	CASSVETSGGEQFF
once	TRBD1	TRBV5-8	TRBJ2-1	TGTGCCAGCAGCCATGACAGGGAACGCAACAATGAGCAGTTCTTC	CASSHDRERNNEQFF
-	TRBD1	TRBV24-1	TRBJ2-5	TGTGCCACCAGTGTGGGACAGGGGGGGTTCGAGACCCAGTACTTC	CATSVGQGGFETQYF
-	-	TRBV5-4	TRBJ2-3	TGTGCCAGCAGCCTCAATTCAGTCGTCACAGATACGCAGTATTTT	CASSLNSVVTDTQYF
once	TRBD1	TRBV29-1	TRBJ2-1	TGCAGCGTTGGAGGTCGACAGGGCTACTACAATGAGCAGTTCTTC	CSVGGRQGYYNEQFF
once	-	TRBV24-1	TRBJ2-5	TGTGCCACCAGTGATTTGTTTGCAGGCCAAGAGACCCAGTACTTC	CATSDLFAGQETQYF
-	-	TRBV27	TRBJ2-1	TGTGCCAGCAGTTCCCTCGGAGGACTCCCGCTCAGTGAGCAGTTCTTC	CASSSLGGLPLSEQFF